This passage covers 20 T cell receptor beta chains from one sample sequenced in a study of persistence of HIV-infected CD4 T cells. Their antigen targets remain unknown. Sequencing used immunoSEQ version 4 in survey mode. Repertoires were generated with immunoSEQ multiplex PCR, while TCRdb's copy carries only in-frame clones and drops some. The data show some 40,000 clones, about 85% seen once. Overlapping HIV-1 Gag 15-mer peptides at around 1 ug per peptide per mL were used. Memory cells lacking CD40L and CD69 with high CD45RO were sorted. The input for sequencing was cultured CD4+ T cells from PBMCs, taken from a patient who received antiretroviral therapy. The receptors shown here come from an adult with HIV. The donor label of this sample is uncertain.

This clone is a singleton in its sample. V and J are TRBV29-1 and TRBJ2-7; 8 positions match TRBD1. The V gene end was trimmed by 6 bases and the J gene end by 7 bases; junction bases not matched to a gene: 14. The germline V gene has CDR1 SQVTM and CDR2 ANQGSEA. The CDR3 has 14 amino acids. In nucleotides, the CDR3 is TGCAGCGTCGGTTCTATGGACAGGGTTTATGAGCAGTACTTC. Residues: CSVGSMDRVYEQYF.

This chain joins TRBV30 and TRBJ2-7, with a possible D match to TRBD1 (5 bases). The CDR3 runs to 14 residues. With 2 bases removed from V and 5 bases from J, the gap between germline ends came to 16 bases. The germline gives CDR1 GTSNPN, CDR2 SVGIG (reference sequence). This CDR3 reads CAWSMGRGLNEQYF. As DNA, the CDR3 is TGTGCCTGGAGTATGGGTAGGGGTCTAAACGAGCAGTACTTC.

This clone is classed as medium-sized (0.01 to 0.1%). The CDR3, as DNA: TGCGCCAGCAGCTGGAATCCGGGACAGGGGGACGGCGGCTACACCTTC. This gives the protein CASSWNPGQGDGGYTF. The gene calls are TRBV5-1 and TRBJ1-2; TRBD1 matches at 11 bases. Germline CDR1 and CDR2: SGHRS and YFSETQ. After removal of 3 bases from V and 8 bases from J, the junction contained 12 bases not matched to a gene. This CDR3 region has 16 residues. Variable domain in full (rest from reference TRBV5-1 and TRBJ1-2): KAGVTQTPRYLIKTRGQQVTLSCSPISGHRSVSWYQQTPGQGLQFLFEYFSETQRNKGNFPGRFSGRQFSNSRSEMNVSTLELGDSALYLCASSWNPGQGDGGYTFGSGTRLTVV.

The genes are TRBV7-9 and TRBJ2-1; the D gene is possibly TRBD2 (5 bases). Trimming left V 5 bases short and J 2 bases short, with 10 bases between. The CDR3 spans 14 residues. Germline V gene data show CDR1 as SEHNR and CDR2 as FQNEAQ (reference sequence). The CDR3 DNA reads TGTGCCAGCAGCCCGAGCGGAGCCTACAATGAGCAGTTCTTC. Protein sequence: CASSPSGAYNEQFF.

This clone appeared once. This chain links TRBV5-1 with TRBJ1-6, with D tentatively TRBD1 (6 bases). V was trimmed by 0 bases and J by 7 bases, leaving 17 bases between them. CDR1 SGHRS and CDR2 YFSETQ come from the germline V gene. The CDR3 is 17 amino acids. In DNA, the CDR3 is TGCGCCAGCAGCTTGGCCAGCGGAGGGGGGGGGAATTCACCCCTCCACTTT. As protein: CASSLASGGGGNSPLHF.

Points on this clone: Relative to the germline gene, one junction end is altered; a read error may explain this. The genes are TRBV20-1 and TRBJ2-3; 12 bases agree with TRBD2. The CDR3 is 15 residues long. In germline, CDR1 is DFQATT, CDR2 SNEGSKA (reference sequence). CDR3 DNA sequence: TGCAGTGCTAGTGGGCTAGCGGGGGGGCACAGAACCGATCCCTTT. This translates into CSASGLAGGHRTDPF.

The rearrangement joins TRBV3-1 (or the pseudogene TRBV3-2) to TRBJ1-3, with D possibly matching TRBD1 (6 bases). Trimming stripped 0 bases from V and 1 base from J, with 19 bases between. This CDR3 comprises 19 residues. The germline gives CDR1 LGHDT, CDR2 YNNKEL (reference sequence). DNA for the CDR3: TGTGCCAGCAGCCAAGATCCTCGACAGGCAACCTCATCTGGAAACACCATATATTTT. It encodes CASSQDPRQATSSGNTIYF.

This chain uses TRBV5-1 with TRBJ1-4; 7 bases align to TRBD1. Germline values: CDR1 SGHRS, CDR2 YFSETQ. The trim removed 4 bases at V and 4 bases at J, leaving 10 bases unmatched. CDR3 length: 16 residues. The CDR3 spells CASSAGHRGGNEKLFF. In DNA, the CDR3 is TGCGCCAGCAGCGCAGGTCACAGGGGAGGTAATGAAAAACTGTTTTTT.

The CDR3 DNA is TGTGCCAGTAGTACTAGCGGGGGGGCCTACAATGAGCAGTTCTTC. Translation: CASSTSGGAYNEQFF. The chain is built from TRBV19 and TRBJ2-1, with 12 bases lining up with TRBD2. Germline CDR1 reads LNHDA; CDR2 reads SQIVND (reference sequence). V trimming: 4 bases; J trimming: 2 bases; junction bases outside the gene matches: 0. The CDR3 totals 15 residues. The whole variable domain, filled in from reference TRBV19 and TRBJ2-1, reads DGGITQSPKYLFRKEGQNVTLSCEQNLNHDAMYWYRQDPGQGLRLIYYSQIVNDFQKGDIAEGYSVSREKKESFPLTVTSAQKNPTAFYLCASSTSGGAYNEQFFGPGTRLTVL.

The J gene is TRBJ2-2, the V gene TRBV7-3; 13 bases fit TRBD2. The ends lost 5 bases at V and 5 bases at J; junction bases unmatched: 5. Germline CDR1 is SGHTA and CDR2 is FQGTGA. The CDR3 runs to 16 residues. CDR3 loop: CASSPRGLAGTGELFF. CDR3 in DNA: TGTGCCAGCAGCCCGCGGGGACTAGCGGGGACCGGGGAGCTGTTTTTT.

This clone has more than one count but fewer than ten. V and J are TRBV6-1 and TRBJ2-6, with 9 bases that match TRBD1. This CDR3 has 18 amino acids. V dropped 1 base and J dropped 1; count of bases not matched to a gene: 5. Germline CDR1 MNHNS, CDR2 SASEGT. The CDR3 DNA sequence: TGTGCCAGCAGTGAAGGGGACAGGGTTTGGTCTGGGGCCAACGTCCTGACTTTC. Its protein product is CASSEGDRVWSGANVLTF.

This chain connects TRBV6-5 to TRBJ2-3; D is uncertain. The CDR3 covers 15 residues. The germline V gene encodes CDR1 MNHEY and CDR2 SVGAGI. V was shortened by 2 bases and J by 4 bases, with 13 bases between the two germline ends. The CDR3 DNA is TGTGCCAGCAGTTACAGTGAACTGGGCGCAGATACGCAGTATTTT. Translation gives CASSYSELGADTQYF.

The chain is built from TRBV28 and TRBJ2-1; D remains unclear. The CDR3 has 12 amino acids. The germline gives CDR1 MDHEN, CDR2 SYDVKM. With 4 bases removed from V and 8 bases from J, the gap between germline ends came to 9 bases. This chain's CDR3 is CASSSGPHEQFF. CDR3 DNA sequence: TGTGCCAGCAGTTCCGGTCCTCATGAGCAGTTCTTC.

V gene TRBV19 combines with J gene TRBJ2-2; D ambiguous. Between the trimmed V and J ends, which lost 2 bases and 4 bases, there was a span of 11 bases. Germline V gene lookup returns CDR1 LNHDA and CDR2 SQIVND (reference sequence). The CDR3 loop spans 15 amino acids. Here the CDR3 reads CASSINMGGTGELFF. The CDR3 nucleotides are TGTGCCAGTAGTATAAATATGGGCGGCACCGGGGAGCTGTTTTTT.

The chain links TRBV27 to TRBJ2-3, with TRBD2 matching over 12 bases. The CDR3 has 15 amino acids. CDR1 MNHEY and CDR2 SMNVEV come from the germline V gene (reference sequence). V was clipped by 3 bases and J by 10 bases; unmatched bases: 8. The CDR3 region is CASSFSASGGASQYF. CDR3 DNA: TGTGCCAGCAGTTTTAGCGCTAGCGGGGGGGCCTCGCAGTATTTT.

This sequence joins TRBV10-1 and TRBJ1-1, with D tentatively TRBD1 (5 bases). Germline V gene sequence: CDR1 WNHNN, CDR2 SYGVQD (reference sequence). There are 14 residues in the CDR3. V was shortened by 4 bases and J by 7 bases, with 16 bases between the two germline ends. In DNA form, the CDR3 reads TGCGCCAGCAGTGGGGGGACGGCCGGCGGTGAAGCTTTCTTT. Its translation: CASSGGTAGGEAFF.

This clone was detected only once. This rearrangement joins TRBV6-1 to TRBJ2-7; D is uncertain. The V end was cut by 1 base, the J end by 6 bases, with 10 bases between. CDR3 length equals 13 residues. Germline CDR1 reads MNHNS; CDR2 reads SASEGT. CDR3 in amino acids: CASSEVSLSEQYF. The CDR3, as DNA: TGTGCCAGCAGTGAAGTGAGTCTGTCCGAGCAGTACTTC.

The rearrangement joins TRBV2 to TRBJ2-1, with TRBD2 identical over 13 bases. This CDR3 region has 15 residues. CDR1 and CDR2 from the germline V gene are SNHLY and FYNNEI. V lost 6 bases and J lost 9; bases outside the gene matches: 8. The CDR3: CASRARTSGGFEQFF. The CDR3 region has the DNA TGTGCCAGCAGGGCCCGGACTAGCGGGGGTTTTGAGCAGTTCTTC.

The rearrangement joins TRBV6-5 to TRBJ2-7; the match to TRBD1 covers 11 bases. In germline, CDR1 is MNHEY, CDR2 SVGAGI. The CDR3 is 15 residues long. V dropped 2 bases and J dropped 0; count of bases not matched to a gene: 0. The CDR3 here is CASSYGTGGSYEQYF. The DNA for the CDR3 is TGTGCCAGCAGTTACGGGACAGGGGGCTCCTACGAGCAGTACTTC.

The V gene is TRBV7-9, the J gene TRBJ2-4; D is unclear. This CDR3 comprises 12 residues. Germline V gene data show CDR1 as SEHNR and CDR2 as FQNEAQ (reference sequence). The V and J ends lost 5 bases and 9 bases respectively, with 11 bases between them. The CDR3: CASSAPLGIQYF. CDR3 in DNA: TGTGCCAGCAGCGCCCCCCTGGGCATTCAGTACTTC.